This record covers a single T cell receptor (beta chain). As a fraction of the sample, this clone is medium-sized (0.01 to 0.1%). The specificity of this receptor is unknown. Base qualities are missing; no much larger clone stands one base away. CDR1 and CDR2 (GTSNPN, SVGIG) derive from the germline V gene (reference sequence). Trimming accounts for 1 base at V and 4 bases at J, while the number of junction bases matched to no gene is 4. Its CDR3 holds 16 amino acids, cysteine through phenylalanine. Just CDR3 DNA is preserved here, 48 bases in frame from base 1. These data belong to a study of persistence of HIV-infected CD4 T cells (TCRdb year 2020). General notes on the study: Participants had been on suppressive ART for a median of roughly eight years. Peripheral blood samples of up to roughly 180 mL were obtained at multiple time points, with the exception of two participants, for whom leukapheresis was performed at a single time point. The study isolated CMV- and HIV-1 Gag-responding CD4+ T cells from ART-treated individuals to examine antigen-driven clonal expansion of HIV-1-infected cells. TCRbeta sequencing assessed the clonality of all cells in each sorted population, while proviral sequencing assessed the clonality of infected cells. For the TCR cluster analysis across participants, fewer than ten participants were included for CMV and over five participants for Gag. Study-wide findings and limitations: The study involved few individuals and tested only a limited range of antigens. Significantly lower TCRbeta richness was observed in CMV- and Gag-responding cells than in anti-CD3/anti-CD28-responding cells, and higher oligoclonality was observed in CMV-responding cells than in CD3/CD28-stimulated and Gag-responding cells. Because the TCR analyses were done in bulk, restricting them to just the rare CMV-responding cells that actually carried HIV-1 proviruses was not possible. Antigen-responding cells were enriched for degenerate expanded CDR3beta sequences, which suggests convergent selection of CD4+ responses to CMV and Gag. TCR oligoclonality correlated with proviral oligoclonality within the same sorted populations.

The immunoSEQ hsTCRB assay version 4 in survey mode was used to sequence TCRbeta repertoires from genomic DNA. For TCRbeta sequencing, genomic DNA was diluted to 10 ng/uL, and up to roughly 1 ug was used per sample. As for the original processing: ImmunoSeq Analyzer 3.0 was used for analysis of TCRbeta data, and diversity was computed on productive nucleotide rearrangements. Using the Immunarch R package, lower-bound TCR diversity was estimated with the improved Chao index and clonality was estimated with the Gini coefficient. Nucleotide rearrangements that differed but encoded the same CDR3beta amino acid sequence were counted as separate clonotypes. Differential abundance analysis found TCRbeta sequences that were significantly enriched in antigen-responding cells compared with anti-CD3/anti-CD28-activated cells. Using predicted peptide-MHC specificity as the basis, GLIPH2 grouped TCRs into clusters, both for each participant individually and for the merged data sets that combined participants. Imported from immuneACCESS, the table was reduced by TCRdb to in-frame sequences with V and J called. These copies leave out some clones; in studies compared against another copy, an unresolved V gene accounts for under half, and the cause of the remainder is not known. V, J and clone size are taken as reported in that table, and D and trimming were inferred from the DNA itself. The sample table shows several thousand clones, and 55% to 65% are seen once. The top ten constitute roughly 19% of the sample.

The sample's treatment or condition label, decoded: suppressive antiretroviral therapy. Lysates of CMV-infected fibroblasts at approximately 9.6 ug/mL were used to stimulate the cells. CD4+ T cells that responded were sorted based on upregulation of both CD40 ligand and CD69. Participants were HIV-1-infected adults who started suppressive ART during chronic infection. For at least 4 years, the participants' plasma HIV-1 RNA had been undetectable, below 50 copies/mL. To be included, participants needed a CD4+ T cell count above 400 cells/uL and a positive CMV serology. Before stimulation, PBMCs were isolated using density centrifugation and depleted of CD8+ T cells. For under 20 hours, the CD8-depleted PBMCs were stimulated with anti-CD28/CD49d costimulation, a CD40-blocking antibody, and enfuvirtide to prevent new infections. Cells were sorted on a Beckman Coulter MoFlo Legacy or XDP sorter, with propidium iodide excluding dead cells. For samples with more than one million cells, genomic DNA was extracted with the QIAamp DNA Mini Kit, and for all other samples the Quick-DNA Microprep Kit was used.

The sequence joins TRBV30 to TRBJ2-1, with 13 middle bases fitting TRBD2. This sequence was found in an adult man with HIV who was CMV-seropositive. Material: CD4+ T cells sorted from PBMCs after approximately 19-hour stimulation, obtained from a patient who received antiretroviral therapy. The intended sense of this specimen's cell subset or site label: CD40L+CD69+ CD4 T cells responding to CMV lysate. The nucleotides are TGTGCCTGGAGTGGGACTAGCGGGAGTCTTTACAATGAGCAGTTCTTC. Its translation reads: CAWSGTSGSLYNEQFF. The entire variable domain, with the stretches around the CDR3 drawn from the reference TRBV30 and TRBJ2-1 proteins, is SQTIHQWPATLVQPVGSPLSLECTVEGTSNPNLYWYRQAAGRGLQLLFYSVGIGQISSEVPQNLSASRPQDRQFILSSKKLLLSDSGFYLCAWSGTSGSLYNEQFFGPGTRLTVL.